This record concerns one TCR beta chain sequence. This CDR3 contains 10 residues. Trimming stripped 5 bases from V and 7 bases from J, with 9 bases between. The germline V gene has CDR1 DFQATT and CDR2 SNEGSKA (reference sequence). The sample comes from a study of blood T cell repertoires in COVID-19. Assay: immunoSEQ multiplex PCR; the TCRdb copy retains only in-frame clones and omits some. Among some 150,000 clones listed, 87% were seen once. The sample comprised PBMCs or T cells enriched from blood (not recorded which). The sequence was obtained from a human donor with acute COVID-19. The donor label of this sample is uncertain. This chain uses TRBV20-1 with TRBJ2-7, with no clear D. This CDR3 is CSAVSEEQYF. Here the CDR3 DNA reads TGCAGTGCTGTAAGCGAGGAGCAGTACTTC.